The source of this T cell receptor beta chain is a study of monozygotic twins with cystic fibrosis. Study background: Roughly 3.2 micrograms of fragmented DNA underwent roughly 15 PCR cycles for library preparation.

Germline CDR1 is SGHTA and CDR2 is FQGNSA. V was pared by 1 base and J by 3 bases, with 11 bases between. The CDR3 totals 15 residues. Data came from immunoSEQ multiplex PCR; TCRdb stores just in-frame clones and leaves some out. Of just under 20,000 clones listed, roughly nine tenths were seen once; the top ten hold about 1.6%. Sequencing input: blood. The V call is TRBV7-2, the J call TRBJ2-3; D is undetermined. The receptor's source is a girl aged 2 to 9 with cystic fibrosis. In DNA form, the CDR3 reads TGTGCCAGCAGCTTAGGGATTCTTCGTACAGATACGCAGTATTTT. This codes for CASSLGILRTDTQYF. Looking up the rest from reference TRBV7-2 and TRBJ2-3 gives the full variable domain: GAGVSQSPSNKVTEKGKDVELRCDPISGHTALYWYRQSLGQGLEFLIYFQGNSAPDKSGLPSDRFSAERTGGSVSTLTIQRTQQEDSAVYLCASSLGILRTDTQYFGPGTRLTVL.